The source of this TCR beta chain is a study of T cells after yellow fever vaccination. Study-level results: Primary-vaccination clones mostly resurfaced post-booster (less than 98% CD4, 75% to 90% CD8).

Unmatched junction bases numbered 6, after V lost 4 bases and J lost 3 bases. Germline V lookup: CDR1 SEHNR, CDR2 FQNEAQ (reference sequence). The CDR3 is made up of 14 amino acids. TCRdb reanalysed the 5' RACE reads using MiXCR and keeps one entry per CDR3 protein. The data show around 320,000 distinct CDR3 sequences, around 4.3% seen once. Comment on this clonotype: The antigen is not known.

The gene calls are TRBV7-9 and TRBJ2-7, with 7 bases identical to TRBD1. This receptor was obtained from a man in his late teens or twenties who received the YFV17D yellow fever vaccine. The specimen comprised PBMCs, sampled 15 days after the yellow fever booster vaccination. The CDR3, as DNA: TGTGCCAGCAGCTCCCCCGGGACAGACTACGAGCAGTACTTC. Its translation: CASSSPGTDYEQYF.